This T cell receptor beta chain was captured by sequencing in a study of blood T cells in healthy people across ages. The use of a sample-barcoded 5' primer and a J-beta primer mix characterized a second PCR of roughly 7 to 12 cycles. A minimum of 2.5 million CDR3-containing paired-end reads was obtained for each sample. Via MiXCR, TCRdb re-called the 5' RACE reads, giving one row per CDR3 protein. The sample carries 1.5 million or so distinct CDR3 sequences, around 40% recorded once. This clonotype was seen more than once but under ten times. CDR3 length equals 14 residues. CDR1 is DFQATT and CDR2 is SNEGSKA in the germline V gene (reference sequence).

Sequencing used blood. This clonotype was sampled from a woman between 18 and 29 years old in good health. The chain is built from TRBV20-1 and TRBJ2-1; TRBD2 agrees at 9 bases. The better agreement between TRBJ2-7 and the DNA end casts doubt on the J call. The CDR3 is CSAQRTSVNNEQYF. The CDR3 DNA sequence: TGCAGTGCTCAACGGACTAGCGTTAACAATGAGCAGTACTTC.